This T cell receptor (beta chain) was captured by sequencing in a study of blood T cell repertoires in COVID-19. About the study: COVID-19 samples collected from the United States, Italy and Spain covered acute and convalescent phases.

CDR1 is SGDLS and CDR2 is YYNGEE in the germline V gene. The CDR3 length is 16 residues. Trimming removed 1 base from V and 2 bases from J; junction bases left unmatched: 5. This clone is a singleton in its sample. In the original analysis: Nucleated cell counts were estimated from reference gene primer amplification. Profiled with immunoSEQ multiplex PCR; TCRdb holds only in-frame clones, not every one. That table gives V, J and clone size, and the DNA gave D and trimming. This table holds approximately 200,000 clones, approximately 90% found once. The chain couples TRBV9 to TRBJ2-1; 8 nucleotides line up with TRBD2. This TCR was sampled from a man aged 30 to 39 who had recovered from COVID-19. Sequencing was done on a sample of PBMCs or T cells enriched from blood (not recorded which). This chain's CDR3 is CASSVLAGGTYNEQFF. The CDR3 bases are TGTGCCAGCAGCGTACTTGCGGGAGGCACCTACAATGAGCAGTTCTTC.